This TCR beta chain was sequenced in a study of shared clonotypes between healthy human individuals (TCRdb year 2020). About the study as a whole: Three men and two women, aged 18 to 49 years, made up the cohort. For each donor, CD4 naive and CD4 memory were each run on three plates, CD8 naive on two plates, and CD8 memory on one plate. Between about 0.9 and 9 billion PBMCs per donor were obtained by leukapheresis. To estimate repertoire size and how much clonotypes are shared between individuals, the study performed deep sequencing of blood TCR repertoires from about five healthy adults. To increase sequencing depth and limit assay-specific biases, TCR repertoire library preparation and sequencing were carried out by different laboratories using diverse techniques.

The donors were healthy, HIV-negative adults who had no recently reported acute infections or vaccinations. Every donor was a Caucasian adult residing in Nashville, Tennessee, USA. CD4+ T cells were enriched through magnetic negative selection, after which naive cells were positively selected on CD45RA and the remaining negative fraction served as the memory subset. Blood was obtained by leukapheresis, after which PBMCs were separated by Ficoll-Histopaque density gradient centrifugation and cryopreserved in liquid nitrogen vapor phase. Analytical flow cytometry was used to check the purity and quantity of each magnetically sorted T cell population. Genomic DNA was isolated from every sorted fraction and measured by UV absorbance on a Nanodrop 2000c. Using the deep immunoSEQ assay, TCR CDR3 regions were amplified from genomic DNA by multiplex PCR. Extracted genomic DNA from each cell subset was distributed evenly across all wells of several immunoSEQ 96-well plates, and each plate was treated as a replicate. Each replicate PCR for sorted subsets received 200 ng genomic DNA, equal to some 32,000 T cell genomes. The purified libraries were quantified using a Qubit 3.0 fluorometer, sized with a Bioanalyzer 2100, and then quantified again using the KAPA Library Quantification kit. Every immunoSEQ 96-well plate was sequenced on a separate single-read 150-cycle Illumina NextSeq 550 flow cell. On the authors' methods: Because the immunoSEQ output held only junctional sequences and lacked quality scores, the filtering could not match the filtering applied to full-length reads. Sequences were annotated with PyIR, a Python wrapper for IgBLAST v1.9, using IMGT germline references to assign V/J genes and CDR3. Reads with weak V/J assignments (E-value above 1e-6), missing CDR3, stop codons, out-of-frame junctions, or ambiguous translated residues were removed. V3J clonotypes were defined by identical inferred V gene, J gene, and CDR3 amino acid sequence. Percentage overlap between repertoires was computed as shared unique clonotypes divided by the size of the smaller repertoire. Three approaches were used to assess repertoire richness: RTK rarefaction, the Chao1 estimator, and Recon v2.1 estimates of unobserved clonotypes. Generation probabilities were computed with OLGA for all TCRbeta clonotypes obtained by the gDNA method from a handful of donors. Sourced from immuneACCESS, this table was stored by TCRdb with only in-frame sequences that have V and J called. A share of the clones is absent; for the studies checked, an unresolved V gene accounts for under half, and the remainder has no known explanation. D and trimming were read from the DNA, whereas the V and J calls and clone size are those reported in that table. The sample contains a few million clones, approximately 93% of them found a single time. 0.39% of the sample rests with the top ten.

A remark on this clone: It has no known antigen specificity. No base qualities exist here, and no much larger clone lies one base off it.

The CDR3 has 15 amino acids, counting the end cysteine and phenylalanine. Only the CDR3 portion is preserved as DNA: 45 bases, with reading frame beginning at the first base. Sequences MNHNS (CDR1) and SASEGT (CDR2) are obtained from the germline V gene. V loses 2 bases at its end and J loses 0 bases; junction bases beyond the gene matches: 0. Beyond this particular receptor, the publication reports: Higher generation probabilities were observed for clonotypes shared by all four sorted-subset donors than for non-shared clonotypes. Sampling was restricted to blood, and TCR repertoires in tissue are likely to differ from TCR repertoires in blood. Approximately 4.8% of naive CD4, around 3.6% of naive CD8, approximately 2.2% of memory CD4, and around 0.4% of memory CD8 clonotypes were shared across several donors. The genetic and exposure-history diversity represented was limited by the small number of donors. Naive subsets generally had larger estimated clonotype richness than memory subsets. Incomplete sequencing was indicated by rarefaction of sorted-subset datasets, despite the large sequencing depth. Based on pairwise subsampling, the degree of clonotype sharing among donors was expected to be affected by sequencing depth.

The chain is made from TRBV6-1 and TRBJ2-1, with 8 middle bases fitting TRBD2. The TCR originated in a man younger than 30 in good health. Some clones in this sample may be carry-over from other donors' samples. The sequencing sample was made of naive CD4+ T cells from PBMCs. The cell subset or site label corresponds to: CD45RA+ positively selected. The CDR3 in this case is CASSEREGSYNEQFF. The DNA is TGTGCCAGCAGTGAACGGGAGGGCTCCTACAATGAGCAGTTCTTC.